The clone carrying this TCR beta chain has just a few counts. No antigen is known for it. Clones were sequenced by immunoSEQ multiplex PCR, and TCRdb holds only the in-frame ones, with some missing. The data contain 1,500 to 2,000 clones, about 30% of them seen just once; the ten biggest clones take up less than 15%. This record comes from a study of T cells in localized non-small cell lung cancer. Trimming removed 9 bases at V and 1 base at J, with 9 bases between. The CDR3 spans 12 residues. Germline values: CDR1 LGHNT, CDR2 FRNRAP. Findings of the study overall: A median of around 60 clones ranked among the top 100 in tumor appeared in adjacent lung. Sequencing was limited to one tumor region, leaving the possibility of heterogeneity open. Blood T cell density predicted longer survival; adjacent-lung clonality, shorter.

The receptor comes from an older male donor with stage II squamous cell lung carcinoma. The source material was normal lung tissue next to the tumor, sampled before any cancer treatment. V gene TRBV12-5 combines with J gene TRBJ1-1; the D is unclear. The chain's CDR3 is CARGSENTEAFF. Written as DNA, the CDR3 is TGTGCTAGGGGTAGTGAGAACACTGAAGCTTTCTTT.